The 20 T cell receptor beta chains below all came from one sample that was sequenced in a study of T-cell reconstitution after alpha-beta-depleted transplantation in children (dated by TCRdb to 2016 to 2017). According to the study, the label for this sample's treatment or condition signals: allogeneic hematopoietic cell transplantation with graft depleted of TCRalphabeta T cells and CD19 B cells. Library preparation was by PCR. For sequencing, an Illumina HiSeq 2500 was employed. TCR libraries were prepared with molecular barcoding, using unique molecular identifiers to normalize TCRbeta repertoire quantification. TCRdb reanalyzed the raw reads on its own, using fastp at Q25 for trimming and MiXCR for clone calling, and kept in-frame beta chains. Entries are consolidated by CDR3 protein sequence, retaining the most common genes and DNA. This sample has approximately 130,000 distinct CDR3 sequences in its table, and about 9.6% of those were observed once. Of the sample, around 24% is held by the ten largest clones.

The sequencing used PBMCs, mostly from graft donor cells, collected 180 days after TCRalphabeta/CD19-depleted stem cell transplant. These receptors all come from a girl under three years old who had a stem cell transplant for combined immunodeficiency, so the T cells may come from the graft donor.

The chain links TRBV20-1 to TRBJ2-7; D possibly corresponds to TRBD1 (6 bases). This CDR3 region has 14 residues. V was trimmed by 5 bases and J by 2 bases, leaving 16 bases between them. Germline-derived CDR1 and CDR2 are DFQATT and SNEGSKA (reference sequence). CDR3 sequence reads: CSAPGQTFPYEQYF. CDR3 DNA: TGCAGTGCTCCCGGACAGACGTTTCCCTACGAGCAGTACTTC.

This chain connects TRBV6-5 to TRBJ2-5; D is tentatively TRBD1 or TRBD2 (5 bases each). The CDR3 covers 15 residues. Germline CDR1 reads MNHEY; CDR2 reads SVGAGI. Deletions cut 2 bases from V and 1 base from J, with 11 bases between. For the CDR3, the DNA is TGTGCCAGCAGTTACGCAGGGACGAGCCAAGAGACCCAGTACTTC. This sequence encodes CASSYAGTSQETQYF.

This clonotype was seen at least ten times. The chain recombines TRBV20-1 with TRBJ2-3, with 8 bases aligning to TRBD2. This CDR3 comprises 16 residues. V lost 3 bases, J lost 1 base, and 9 bases stayed unmatched. Per the germline V gene, CDR1 is DFQATT and CDR2 is SNEGSKA (reference sequence). The CDR3 sequence: CSASSAGGSGTDTQYF. The CDR3 coding sequence is TGCAGTGCTAGCTCCGCGGGAGGTTCCGGCACAGATACGCAGTATTTT.

V and J are TRBV5-1 and TRBJ2-3, with D possibly TRBD1 on 7 matching bases. Trimming took off 4 bases at V and 6 bases at J, with 21 bases between the two ends. This CDR3 has 16 amino acids. Germline V gene sequence: CDR1 SGHRS, CDR2 YFSETQ. CDR3 sequence (DNA): TGCGCCAGCAGCCCTCTCCGACAGGGTGGGGGGGATACGCAGTATTTT. This codes for CASSPLRQGGGDTQYF.

The table lists this clonotype with a few counts. The chain employs TRBV12-3 or TRBV12-4 and TRBJ2-5, with a tentative D call TRBD2 (5 bases). Trimming pared 0 bases from V and 3 bases from J, leaving 17 bases between. This CDR3 contains 17 residues. In DNA, the CDR3 is TGTGCCAGCAGTTTAGCGCATGGACTCCTAAACGAAGAGACCCAGTACTTC. Translating gives CASSLAHGLLNEETQYF.

Concerning this clonotype: A read error may account for a junction end that differs from germline. The chain links TRBV5-1 to TRBJ2-1; 10 bases line up with TRBD2. CDR1 and CDR2 from the germline V gene are SGHRS and YFSETQ. There are 19 residues in the CDR3. The CDR3: CASSSLSPPSGTSANDQFF. CDR3 DNA: TGCGCCAGCAGCTCCCTTTCCCCTCCCTCCGGGACTAGCGCGAATGACCAGTTCTTC.

This clonotype was detected many times. The V and J genes are TRBV12-3 or TRBV12-4 and TRBJ2-3; D remains unclear. The CDR3 runs 13 residues. The germline V and J ends were trimmed by 6 bases and 0 bases, with 7 bases remaining between them. CDR3 in DNA: TGTGCCAGCAGCCTTCAGAGCACAGATACGCAGTATTTT. Its protein is CASSLQSTDTQYF.

This chain connects TRBV27 to TRBJ2-1, with TRBD2 matching 11 bases. V dropped 8 bases and J dropped 7; count of bases not matched to a gene: 7. Germline V CDR1 and CDR2: MNHEY, SMNVEV (reference sequence). CDR3 length: 14 amino acids. The CDR3 sequence is CASQFSGGANEQFF. Written as DNA, the CDR3 is TGTGCCAGCCAATTTAGCGGGGGGGCGAATGAGCAGTTCTTC.

The chain links TRBV5-1 to TRBJ1-6; 9 bases line up with TRBD1. This CDR3 comprises 15 residues. CDR1 and CDR2 (germline): SGHRS, YFSETQ. Trimming cost V 6 bases and J 9 bases; bases outside gene matches: 10. The CDR3 region has the DNA TGCGCCAGCACGTATGGACAGGGGTTGGGTTCACCCCTCCACTTT. It specifies CASTYGQGLGSPLHF.

The chain is built from TRBV7-8 and TRBJ2-7; perhaps TRBD1 as D (6 bases). Germline CDR1 SGHVS, CDR2 FQNEAQ. Trimming removed 5 bases at V and 3 bases at J, with 11 bases between. The CDR3 consists of 13 residues. The CDR3 bases are TGTGCCAGCAGCCAGAACAGGGACTACGAGCAGTACTTC. Its translation is CASSQNRDYEQYF.

The chain recombines TRBV28 with TRBJ1-1; D is undetermined. V was cut by 5 bases and J by 6 bases, with 13 bases left in between. Germline V lookup: CDR1 MDHEN, CDR2 SYDVKM. CDR3 length equals 13 residues. CDR3: CASSKAVDAEAFF. The CDR3, as DNA: TGTGCCAGCAGTAAGGCAGTAGACGCTGAAGCTTTCTTT.

This clonotype has a handful of counts. The V gene is TRBV5-6, the J gene TRBJ2-5; D not certain. The ends were cut back, 8 bases at V and 1 base at J, with 12 bases in the middle. Germline V gene lookup returns CDR1 SGHDT and CDR2 YYEEEE. The CDR3 totals 13 residues. The CDR3 region has the DNA TGTGCCAGGAGCCCCGAGTTCCAAGAGACCCAGTACTTC. Encoded protein: CARSPEFQETQYF.

The chain joins TRBV7-2 to TRBJ1-5; the D gene is possibly TRBD1 (5 bases). CDR1 is SGHTA and CDR2 is FQGNSA in the germline V gene. The CDR3 extends over 13 amino acids. With 1 base removed from V and 5 bases from J, the gap between germline ends came to 6 bases. The CDR3, as DNA: TGTGCCAGCAGCTTAGGACAGCATCAGCCCCAGCATTTT. This translates into CASSLGQHQPQHF. The full variable domain, its missing parts supplied by reference TRBV7-2 and TRBJ1-5, is GAGVSQSPSNKVTEKGKDVELRCDPISGHTALYWYRQSLGQGLEFLIYFQGNSAPDKSGLPSDRFSAERTGGSVSTLTIQRTQQEDSAVYLCASSLGQHQPQHFGDGTRLSIL.

This clonotype has only a few counts. J is TRBJ2-5 and V is TRBV20-1, with TRBD2 matching 12 bases. The ends lost 0 bases at V and 2 bases at J; junction bases unmatched: 4. Germline lookup yields CDR1 DFQATT and CDR2 SNEGSKA (reference sequence). The CDR3 consists of 16 residues. The CDR3 nucleotides are TGCAGTGCTAGAGAGCCAGGACTAGCGGGACAAGAGACCCAGTACTTC. Translated: CSAREPGLAGQETQYF.

This clonotype was seen ten or more times. The chain uses TRBV21-1 and TRBJ2-6. TRBV21-1 is a recognized pseudogene. The CDR3 has 17 amino acids. The CDR3 coding sequence is TGTGCCAGCAGCAAAGGGGGCCCCCACTCTGGGGCCAACGTCCTGACTTTC. Amino acids: CASSKGGPHSGANVLTF.

This chain connects TRBV12-3 or TRBV12-4 to TRBJ1-2; tentatively, D is TRBD1 (6 bases). Trimming removed 3 bases at V and 3 bases at J, with 11 bases between. CDR3 length equals 14 residues. For the CDR3, the DNA is TGTGCCAGCAGTTTGCCAGGGGCCTACTATGGCTACACCTTC. This translates into CASSLPGAYYGYTF.

This clonotype was detected only a few times. This sequence joins TRBV19 and TRBJ1-5; perhaps TRBD1 as D (6 bases). V was cut by 3 bases and J by 5 bases, with 17 bases left in between. This CDR3 is built from 16 residues. Germline V gives CDR1 LNHDA, CDR2 SQIVND (reference sequence). The CDR3 protein is CASSIRGGSLDQPQHF. CDR3 in DNA: TGTGCCAGTAGTATTCGGGGGGGCAGCTTAGATCAGCCCCAGCATTTT.

This clonotype turned up a few times. The V gene is TRBV5-5, the J gene TRBJ2-5; 10 bases fit TRBD2. This CDR3 has 15 residues. V dropped 2 bases and J dropped 3; count of bases not matched to a gene: 4. The germline V gene has CDR1 SGHKS and CDR2 YYEKEE (reference sequence). The CDR3 DNA is TGTGCCAGCAGCTTTCTAGCGGGAGCTGAAGAGACCCAGTACTTC. This translates into CASSFLAGAEETQYF. The complete variable domain, with remaining parts taken from reference TRBV5-5 and TRBJ2-5, reads DAGVTQSPTHLIKTRGQQVTLRCSPISGHKSVSWYQQVLGQGPQFIFQYYEKEERGRGNFPDRFSARQFPNYSSELNVNALLLGDSALYLCASSFLAGAEETQYFGPGTRLLVL.

This clonotype came up a few times. The chain recombines TRBV30 with TRBJ2-6; D gene uncertain. CDR1 and CDR2 from the germline V gene are GTSNPN and SVGIG (reference sequence). There are 15 residues in the CDR3. Trimming removed 2 bases from V and 0 bases from J, with 8 bases in between. Here the CDR3 DNA reads TGTGCCTGGAGTCTAGTATTCTCTGGGGCCAACGTCCTGACTTTC. Translation gives CAWSLVFSGANVLTF. The full variable domain, in which reference TRBV30 and TRBJ2-6 provide the parts outside the CDR3, is SQTIHQWPATLVQPVGSPLSLECTVEGTSNPNLYWYRQAAGRGLQLLFYSVGIGQISSEVPQNLSASRPQDRQFILSSKKLLLSDSGFYLCAWSLVFSGANVLTFGAGSRLTVL.

This clonotype appeared a few times. The V gene is TRBV29-1, the J gene TRBJ2-3, with TRBD2 matching 11 bases. CDR3 length: 13 residues. V lost 7 bases, J lost 1 base, and 1 base stayed unmatched. CDR1 and CDR2 from the germline V gene are SQVTM and ANQGSEA. The CDR3 spells CSATSGGTDTQYF. CDR3 DNA sequence: TGCAGCGCGACTAGCGGGGGCACAGATACGCAGTATTTT.